A selection of T cell receptor beta chains follows, all from one sample in a study of T cell responses to AZD1222 COVID-19 vaccine. The method was immunoSEQ multiplex PCR; TCRdb's version includes in-frame clones alone and lacks a portion of them. The sample lists about 130,000 clones; 88% were seen once. The sample here was peripheral blood, taken 28 days after the second AZD1222 dose. These receptors were taken from an adult who received the AZD1222 COVID-19 vaccine. The CDR3 runs from the conserved cysteine through the conserved F or W. Fields, in order: CDR3 protein, CDR3 DNA, D gene, clone size, J gene, V gene. A D gene is named only where the DNA matches it firmly. Only some rows state a clone size, as once, few, many or a class for expanded clones.

CDR3 protein: CASSLVGVLGYTF; CDR3 DNA: TGTGCCAGCAGTCTAGTGGGGGTGCTTGGCTACACCTTC; D gene: .; clone size: .; J gene: TRBJ1-2; V gene: TRBV12-3/TRBV12-4
CDR3 protein: CASSLEILGPGTEAFF; CDR3 DNA: TGCGCCAGCAGCTTGGAGATCCTGGGTCCGGGAACTGAAGCTTTCTTT; D gene: .; clone size: .; J gene: TRBJ1-1; V gene: TRBV5-1
CDR3 protein: CASSQDQGTGANVLTF; CDR3 DNA: TGCGCCAGCAGCCAAGATCAAGGGACTGGGGCCAACGTCCTGACTTTC; D gene: .; clone size: .; J gene: TRBJ2-6; V gene: TRBV4-3
CDR3 protein: CASSQTGTGRLFF; CDR3 DNA: TGCGCCAGCAGTCAAACCGGGACAGGGCGGCTGTTTTTT; D gene: TRBD1; clone size: .; J gene: TRBJ1-4; V gene: TRBV4-3
CDR3 protein: CASSARDRSSPLHF; CDR3 DNA: TGTGCCAGCAGCGCCCGGGACAGGAGTTCACCCCTCCACTTT; D gene: TRBD1; clone size: .; J gene: TRBJ1-6; V gene: TRBV7-8
CDR3 protein: CASSFLLGTEAFF; CDR3 DNA: TGTGCCAGCAGTTTCCTACTGGGCACTGAAGCTTTCTTT; D gene: .; clone size: .; J gene: TRBJ1-1; V gene: TRBV2
CDR3 protein: CASSSGQAGTEAFF; CDR3 DNA: TGTGCCAGCAGCTCGGGACAGGCAGGCACTGAAGCTTTCTTT; D gene: TRBD1; clone size: .; J gene: TRBJ1-1; V gene: TRBV13
CDR3 protein: CASSIVGFGETGELFF; CDR3 DNA: TGTGCCAGTAGTATAGTGGGGTTTGGGGAAACCGGGGAGCTGTTTTTT; D gene: .; clone size: .; J gene: TRBJ2-2; V gene: TRBV19
CDR3 protein: CASSSLTGISEKLFF; CDR3 DNA: TGTGCCAGCAGTTCCTTGACAGGGATTAGTGAAAAACTGTTTTTT; D gene: TRBD1; clone size: once; J gene: TRBJ1-4; V gene: TRBV27
CDR3 protein: CASSWPGTNAGANVLTF; CDR3 DNA: TGCGCCAGCAGCTGGCCCGGGACGAATGCTGGGGCCAACGTCCTGACTTTC; D gene: .; clone size: .; J gene: TRBJ2-6; V gene: TRBV5-1
CDR3 protein: CASSLAQPTRTDTQYF; CDR3 DNA: TGTGCCAGCAGCTTAGCGCAGCCCACGCGCACAGATACGCAGTATTTT; D gene: .; clone size: .; J gene: TRBJ2-3; V gene: TRBV7-9
CDR3 protein: CASSVLYEQYF; CDR3 DNA: TGTGCCAGCAGTGTCCTCTACGAGCAGTACTTC; D gene: .; clone size: .; J gene: TRBJ2-7; V gene: TRBV28
CDR3 protein: CASSASPAYGYTF; CDR3 DNA: TGTGCCAGCAGTGCCTCCCCGGCCTATGGCTACACCTTC; D gene: .; clone size: .; J gene: TRBJ1-2; V gene: TRBV2
CDR3 protein: CAWSILREQFF; CDR3 DNA: TGTGCCTGGAGCATCCTGCGGGAGCAGTTCTTC; D gene: .; clone size: .; J gene: TRBJ2-1; V gene: TRBV30
CDR3 protein: CASSADRGEDGYTF; CDR3 DNA: TGTGCCAGCAGCGCGGACAGGGGCGAGGATGGCTACACCTTC; D gene: TRBD1; clone size: .; J gene: TRBJ1-2; V gene: TRBV7-2
CDR3 protein: CASSSFAGGRLNEQFF; CDR3 DNA: TGTGCCAGCAGCTCCTTTGCGGGAGGGCGTCTCAATGAGCAGTTCTTC; D gene: TRBD2; clone size: .; J gene: TRBJ2-1; V gene: TRBV5-4
CDR3 protein: CASSLVGGKLNEQFF; CDR3 DNA: TGTGCCAGCAGCTTGGTGGGCGGGAAGCTGAATGAGCAGTTCTTC; D gene: .; clone size: once; J gene: TRBJ2-1; V gene: TRBV5-6
CDR3 protein: CASGLWGEGLETQYF; CDR3 DNA: TGTGCTAGTGGTTTGTGGGGGGAGGGCCTTGAGACCCAGTACTTC; D gene: TRBD2; clone size: .; J gene: TRBJ2-5; V gene: TRBV12-5
CDR3 protein: CASSLAQGYETQYF; CDR3 DNA: TGCGCCAGCAGCTTGGCACAGGGATACGAGACCCAGTACTTC; D gene: .; clone size: .; J gene: TRBJ2-5; V gene: TRBV5-1
CDR3 protein: CASSTHRTGDEKLFF; CDR3 DNA: TGTGCCAGCAGCACTCATAGGACAGGAGATGAAAAACTGTTTTTT; D gene: TRBD1; clone size: once; J gene: TRBJ1-4; V gene: TRBV7-6
CDR3 protein: CASSLSYPGSYGYTF; CDR3 DNA: TGTGCCAGCAGTTTATCGTATCCAGGGAGCTATGGCTACACCTTC; D gene: .; clone size: .; J gene: TRBJ1-2; V gene: TRBV27
CDR3 protein: CASSLAMGSGYTF; CDR3 DNA: TGTGCCAGCAGTTTAGCGATGGGCTCTGGCTACACCTTC; D gene: .; clone size: .; J gene: TRBJ1-2; V gene: TRBV12-3/TRBV12-4
CDR3 protein: CASSQDTGNQPQHF; CDR3 DNA: TGTGCCAGCAGCCAAGACACAGGCAATCAGCCCCAGCATTTT; D gene: .; clone size: once; J gene: TRBJ1-5; V gene: TRBV3-1/TRBV3-2
CDR3 protein: CASSPRDTGLFF; CDR3 DNA: TGTGCCAGCAGCCCCCGGGACACCGGACTGTTTTTT; D gene: .; clone size: .; J gene: TRBJ1-4; V gene: TRBV6-5
CDR3 protein: CASSLVETGELFF; CDR3 DNA: TGTGCCAGCAGCTTAGTCGAGACCGGGGAGCTGTTTTTT; D gene: .; clone size: .; J gene: TRBJ2-2; V gene: TRBV7-9
CDR3 protein: CASSPEKLFF; CDR3 DNA: TGTGCCAGCAGCCCGGAGAAACTGTTTTTT; D gene: .; clone size: .; J gene: TRBJ1-4; V gene: TRBV5-6
CDR3 protein: CASSPREQGAAQPQHF; CDR3 DNA: TGTGCCAGCTCACCACGGGAACAGGGGGCCGCTCAGCCCCAGCATTTT; D gene: TRBD1; clone size: few; J gene: TRBJ1-5; V gene: TRBV18
CDR3 protein: CASSLEQGWTPLHF; CDR3 DNA: TGTGCCAGCAGCTTAGAACAGGGTTGGACACCCCTCCACTTT; D gene: .; clone size: .; J gene: TRBJ1-6; V gene: TRBV11-2
CDR3 protein: CASSELLAGGYLNTGELFF; CDR3 DNA: TGTGCCAGCAGTGAACTACTAGCGGGGGGCTATTTGAACACCGGGGAGCTGTTTTTT; D gene: TRBD2; clone size: .; J gene: TRBJ2-2; V gene: TRBV6-1
CDR3 protein: CASSQVFGVRTQYF; CDR3 DNA: TGTGCCAGCAGCCAAGTGTTTGGCGTGCGTACGCAGTATTTT; D gene: .; clone size: .; J gene: TRBJ2-3; V gene: TRBV3-1/TRBV3-2
CDR3 protein: CASSPGGTENEKLFF; CDR3 DNA: TGTGCCAGCAGTCCCGGCGGGACCGAGAATGAAAAACTGTTTTTT; D gene: .; clone size: .; J gene: TRBJ1-4; V gene: TRBV28
CDR3 protein: CASSPPGLPGRAFF; CDR3 DNA: TGTGCCAGCAGCCCCCCCGGACTCCCGGGCCGCGCTTTCTTT; D gene: .; clone size: .; J gene: TRBJ1-1; V gene: TRBV28
CDR3 protein: CASSYNIYGYTF; CDR3 DNA: TGTGCCAGCAGTTACAACATCTATGGCTACACCTTC; D gene: .; clone size: .; J gene: TRBJ1-2; V gene: TRBV6-2/TRBV6-3
CDR3 protein: CASSEALVSGFRAGELFF; CDR3 DNA: TGCGCCAGCAGTGAGGCTCTGGTTTCAGGCTTTAGGGCCGGGGAGCTGTTTTTT; D gene: .; clone size: .; J gene: TRBJ2-2; V gene: TRBV10-1
CDR3 protein: CASNGLAGYTGELFF; CDR3 DNA: TGTGCCAGCAATGGACTAGCGGGGTACACCGGGGAGCTGTTTTTT; D gene: TRBD2; clone size: .; J gene: TRBJ2-2; V gene: TRBV6-5
CDR3 protein: CASSQEADSTDTQYF; CDR3 DNA: TGTGCCAGCAGCCAAGAGGCGGATAGCACAGATACGCAGTATTTT; D gene: .; clone size: .; J gene: TRBJ2-3; V gene: TRBV3-1/TRBV3-2
CDR3 protein: CASRLGDSPLHF; CDR3 DNA: TGTGCCAGCAGACTCGGAGACTCACCCCTCCACTTT; D gene: .; clone size: .; J gene: TRBJ1-6; V gene: TRBV28
CDR3 protein: CASRGGSGTSGYNEQFF; CDR3 DNA: TGTGCCTCGAGGGGGGGGTCCGGGACTAGCGGATACAATGAGCAGTTCTTC; D gene: TRBD2; clone size: .; J gene: TRBJ2-1; V gene: TRBV19
CDR3 protein: CASSDGGRGYEQFF; CDR3 DNA: TGTGCCAGCAGCGACGGGGGTAGGGGGTATGAGCAGTTCTTC; D gene: .; clone size: .; J gene: TRBJ2-1; V gene: TRBV6-4
CDR3 protein: CASSDRTALAKNIQYF; CDR3 DNA: TGTGCCAGCAGCGATAGGACAGCCCTAGCCAAAAACATTCAGTACTTC; D gene: .; clone size: .; J gene: TRBJ2-4; V gene: TRBV2
CDR3 protein: CASSFKRDSNQPQHF; CDR3 DNA: TGTGCCAGCAGTTTTAAGCGGGATAGCAATCAGCCCCAGCATTTT; D gene: .; clone size: .; J gene: TRBJ1-5; V gene: TRBV27
CDR3 protein: CASSFVEAPNYGYTF; CDR3 DNA: TGTGCCAGCAGCTTCGTGGAGGCCCCTAACTATGGCTACACCTTC; D gene: .; clone size: .; J gene: TRBJ1-2; V gene: TRBV5-4
CDR3 protein: CASSYSALMNTEAFF; CDR3 DNA: TGTGCCAGCAGTTACTCAGCCCTCATGAACACTGAAGCTTTCTTT; D gene: .; clone size: .; J gene: TRBJ1-1; V gene: TRBV6-5
CDR3 protein: CATSEHPGTSRDEQFF; CDR3 DNA: TGTGCCACCAGTGAACACCCCGGGACTAGCAGGGATGAGCAGTTCTTC; D gene: TRBD2; clone size: .; J gene: TRBJ2-1; V gene: TRBV24-1
CDR3 protein: CASSKRTVSLSYNSPLHF; CDR3 DNA: TGTGCCAGCAGCAAAAGGACAGTAAGCCTCTCCTATAATTCACCCCTCCACTTT; D gene: .; clone size: .; J gene: TRBJ1-6; V gene: TRBV11-2
CDR3 protein: CASSLAPGLAENTGELFF; CDR3 DNA: TGTGCCAGCAGCTTAGCGCCGGGACTAGCGGAGAACACCGGGGAGCTGTTTTTT; D gene: TRBD2; clone size: .; J gene: TRBJ2-2; V gene: TRBV7-7